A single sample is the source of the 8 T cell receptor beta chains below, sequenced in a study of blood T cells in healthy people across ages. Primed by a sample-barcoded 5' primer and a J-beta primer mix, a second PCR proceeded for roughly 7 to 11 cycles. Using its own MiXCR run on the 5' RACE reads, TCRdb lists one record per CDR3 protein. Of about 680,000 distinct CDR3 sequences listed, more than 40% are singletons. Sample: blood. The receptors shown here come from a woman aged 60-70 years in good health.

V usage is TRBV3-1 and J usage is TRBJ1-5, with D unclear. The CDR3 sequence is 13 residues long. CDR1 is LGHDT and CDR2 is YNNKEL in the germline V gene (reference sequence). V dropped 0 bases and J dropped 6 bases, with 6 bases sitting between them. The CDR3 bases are TGTGCCAGCAGCCAAGACGAGGTTCAGCCCCAGCATTTT. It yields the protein CASSQDEVQPQHF.

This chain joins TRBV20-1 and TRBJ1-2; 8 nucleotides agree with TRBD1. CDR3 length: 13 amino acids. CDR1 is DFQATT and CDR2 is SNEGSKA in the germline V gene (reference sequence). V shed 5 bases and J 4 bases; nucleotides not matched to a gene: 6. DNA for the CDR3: TGCAGTGCTCCTTTGACAGGGGCCTATGGCTACACCTTC. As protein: CSAPLTGAYGYTF.

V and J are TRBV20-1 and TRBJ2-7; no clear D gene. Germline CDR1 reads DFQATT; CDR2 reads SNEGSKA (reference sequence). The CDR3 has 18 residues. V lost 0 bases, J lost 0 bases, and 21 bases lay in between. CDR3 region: CSARDLGFGGKSSYEQYF. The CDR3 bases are TGCAGTGCTAGAGATTTAGGCTTTGGCGGAAAGAGCTCCTACGAGCAGTACTTC.

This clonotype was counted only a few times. The DNA for the CDR3 is TGCAGTGCTAGAGACAGGGTGGGGCGGGGTGAGCAGTTCTTC. Residues: CSARDRVGRGEQFF. The chain links TRBV20-1 to TRBJ2-1; maybe TRBD2 (6 bases). The V end lost 0 bases, the J end lost 9 bases, and 15 bases lay between the germline ends. The length of the CDR3 is 14 residues. Germline lookup yields CDR1 DFQATT and CDR2 SNEGSKA (reference sequence).

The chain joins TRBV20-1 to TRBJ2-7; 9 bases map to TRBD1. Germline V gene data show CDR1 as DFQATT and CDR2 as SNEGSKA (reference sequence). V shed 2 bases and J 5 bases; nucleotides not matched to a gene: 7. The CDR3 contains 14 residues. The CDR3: CSARRGQGLDEQYF. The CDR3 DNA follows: TGCAGTGCTAGAAGGGGACAGGGACTTGACGAGCAGTACTTC.

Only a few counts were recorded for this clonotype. The CDR3 DNA reads TGTGCCAGCAGCCGCAGGGGGACCGGGGAGCTGTTTTTT. This translates into CASSRRGTGELFF. The genes are TRBV28 and TRBJ2-2; TRBD1 aligns across 7 bases. The CDR3 spans 13 residues. Germline V lookup: CDR1 MDHEN, CDR2 SYDVKM. J was trimmed by 5 bases and V by 6 bases; bases with no gene match: 3. Variable domain in full (rest from reference TRBV28 and TRBJ2-2): DVKVTQSSRYLVKRTGEKVFLECVQDMDHENMFWYRQDPGLGLRLIYFSYDVKMKEKGDIPEGYSVSREKKERFSLILESASTNQTSMYLCASSRRGTGELFFGEGSRLTVL.

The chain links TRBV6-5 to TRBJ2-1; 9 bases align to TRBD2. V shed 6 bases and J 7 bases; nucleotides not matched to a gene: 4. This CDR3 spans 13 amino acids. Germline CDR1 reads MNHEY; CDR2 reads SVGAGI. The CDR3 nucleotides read TGTGCCAGCAGAGCTAGCGGGATGAATGAGCAGTTCTTC. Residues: CASRASGMNEQFF.

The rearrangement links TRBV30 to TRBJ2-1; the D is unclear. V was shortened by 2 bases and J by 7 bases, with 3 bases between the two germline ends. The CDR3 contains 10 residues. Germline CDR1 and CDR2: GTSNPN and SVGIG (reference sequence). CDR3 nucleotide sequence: TGTGCCTGGAGTACGAATGAGCAGTTCTTC. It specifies CAWSTNEQFF.